This T cell receptor beta chain emerged from a study of T cells in Graves' hyperthyroidism and ophthalmopathy. Study-wide results and limits: In validation, the model predicted ophthalmopathy. These predictions came a median roughly 6 months before onset. Most thyroid-expanded clonotypes above 0.001 were also found in blood.

Researchers took RNA transcripts and amplified the TCR beta CDR3 regions from them. An initial round of RT-PCR targeting the TCR CDR3 relied on the HTBI primer set. TCRdb processed the multiplex PCR reads anew with MiXCR; each CDR3 protein has one entry. The table has about 200,000 distinct CDR3 sequences, around 16% seen once. The study excluded patients with uncontrolled infection, other autoimmune disease, pregnancy or lactation. Each diagnosis was grounded in clinical symptoms, serum thyroxine and TRAb, thyroid ultrasound, and orbital computed tomography. CDR3 length equals 13 residues. Germline values: CDR1 DFQATT, CDR2 SNEGSKA (reference sequence). V was clipped by 3 bases and J by 2 bases, with 10 bases between them. This clonotype was observed at least ten times. No antigen is known for it.

The chain has TRBV20-1 and TRBJ2-5, with D unclear. This sequence was found in a woman aged 50 to 60 with Graves' hyperthyroidism. The specimen was blood. CDR3 protein: CSASSSRQETQYF. DNA of the CDR3: TGCAGTGCTAGCTCTTCGAGGCAAGAGACCCAGTACTTC.